This TCR beta chain was sequenced during a study of blood T cell repertoires in COVID-19 (dated by TCRdb to the early 2020s). The study in broad terms: Collaborator samples came from the United States, Italy and Spain and covered acute and convalescent phases of COVID-19. Sample metadata almost always included a de-identified subject ID, COVID-19 status, age in years and sex. HLA class I and class II types, where available, came from metadata supplied by the sample provider rather than from assay-based typing. The material from the prospective study consisted of cDNA or gDNA derived from T cells, B-cell-depleted T cells, or PBMCs. The repertoires were released in a freely available public database meant as a resource for research on the immune response to SARS-CoV-2. The dataset comprised deeply sampled blood TCRbeta repertoires from subjects exposed to, actively infected with, or recovered from COVID-19. The samples were drawn from two sources: the first 160 participants of the ongoing ImmuneRACE study, and 1,200 or so subjects contributed by 6 global collaborators. General conclusions and limits of the study: The amount of clinical and demographic metadata varied by source and participant and was provided uncurated.

The immunoSEQ Assay, a bias-controlled multiplex PCR, was used to amplify TCRbeta CDR3 regions from genomic DNA. Under the source paper's analysis protocol: The number of nucleated cells in each sample was estimated by amplification of reference gene primers within the assay. To quantify the absolute abundance of each unique TCRbeta CDR3 rearrangement, sequence reads were collapsed and filtered. For each sample, productive Simpson clonality was calculated as the square root of Simpson's diversity index across productive rearrangements. Drawn from immuneACCESS, this table holds only the in-frame rearrangements with V and J called that TCRdb kept. Clones are partly lost; checked studies trace under half to an unresolved V gene and leave the rest unexplained. The D gene and trimming were derived from the DNA, and the V and J assignments and clone size from that table. This sample comprises approximately 350,000 clones, 75% to 90% of them detected only once. The biggest ten clones account for approximately 1% of the sample.

Enrolling through a virtual design, the prospective study's participants ranged in age from roughly 18 to 89 years and lived across 24 United States geographic areas. In the prospective study, participants were assigned to cohorts based on the clinical history participants reported in a screening survey and a study questionnaire. ImmuneRACE Cohort 3 recovered participants were defined by two consecutive negative NP/OP PCR tests, healthcare professional clearance, or symptom resolution. In the prospective study, whole blood, serum and a nasopharyngeal or oropharyngeal swab were collected from each participant by mobile phlebotomists. Participants in the prospective study had the option to provide additional blood draws and questionnaires over an approximately two-month period. Prospective study blood samples were shipped either frozen or at room temperature before DNA extraction. A word on this clone: The specificity of this receptor is unknown. No base quality values were provided; no much bigger clone lies one nucleotide off.

The CDR3 spans 18 residues, from the cysteine through the phenylalanine. Only CDR3 DNA remains: 54 bases, in frame from the first base. At the junction V is shortened by 4 bases and J by 2 bases; bases outside the gene matches: 12. In the germline V gene, CDR1 corresponds to MNHNS and CDR2 to SASEGT. The chain employs TRBV6-1 and TRBJ2-1, with 9 bases aligning to TRBD2. This TCR was sampled from a young man who had recovered from COVID-19. Sequences were obtained from PBMCs or T cells enriched from blood (not recorded which). At the DNA level, the sequence is TGTGCCAGCAGTGGACCTGGCGGGGGGGCGAATACCTACAATGAGCAGTTCTTC. This codes for CASSGPGGGANTYNEQFF.